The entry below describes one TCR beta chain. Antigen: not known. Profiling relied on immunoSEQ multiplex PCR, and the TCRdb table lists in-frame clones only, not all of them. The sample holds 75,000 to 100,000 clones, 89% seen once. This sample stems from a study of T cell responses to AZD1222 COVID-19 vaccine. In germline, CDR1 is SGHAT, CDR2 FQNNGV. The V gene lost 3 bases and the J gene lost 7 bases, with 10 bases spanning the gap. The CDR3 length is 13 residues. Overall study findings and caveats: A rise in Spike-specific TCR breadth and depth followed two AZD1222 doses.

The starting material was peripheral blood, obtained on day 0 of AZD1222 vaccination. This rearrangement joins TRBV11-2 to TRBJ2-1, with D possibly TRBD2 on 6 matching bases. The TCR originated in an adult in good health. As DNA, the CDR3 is TGTGCCAGCAGCTTCTTTAGCGGAAATGAGCAGTTCTTC. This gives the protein CASSFFSGNEQFF.